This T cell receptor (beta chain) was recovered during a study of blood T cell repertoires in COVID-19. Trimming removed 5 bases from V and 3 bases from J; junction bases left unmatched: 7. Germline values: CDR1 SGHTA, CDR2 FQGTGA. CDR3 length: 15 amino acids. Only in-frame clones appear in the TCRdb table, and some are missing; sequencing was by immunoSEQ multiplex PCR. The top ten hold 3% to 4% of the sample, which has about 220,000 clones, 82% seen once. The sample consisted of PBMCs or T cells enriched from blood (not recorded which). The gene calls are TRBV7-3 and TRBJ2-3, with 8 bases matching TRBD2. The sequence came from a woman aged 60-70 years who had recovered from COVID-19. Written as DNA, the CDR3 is TGTGCCAGCAGCCACGGGGGGGCCGGGACAGATACGCAGTATTTT. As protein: CASSHGGAGTDTQYF. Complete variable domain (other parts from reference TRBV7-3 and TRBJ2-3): GAGVSQTPSNKVTEKGKYVELRCDPISGHTALYWYRQSLGQGPEFLIYFQGTGAADDSGLPNDRFFAVRPEGSVSTLKIQRTERGDSAVYLCASSHGGAGTDTQYFGPGTRLTVL.